This T cell receptor (beta chain) was captured by sequencing in a study of graft-versus-host responses after intestinal transplantation (dated by TCRdb to 2020 to 2023). In terms of the full investigation: The transplants that recipients got were multivisceral, liver-intestinal, or isolated intestinal. Samples from three later patients were sequenced in-house on an Illumina MiSeq with MiXCR processing rather than by the commercial service. A peak of at least 4% donor T cells among recipient peripheral blood mononuclear cells was the definition used for donor T cell macrochimerism. Anti-thymocyte globulin induction was given to all recipients, followed by maintenance tacrolimus and steroids for approximately three years. The cohort enrolled some 24 intestinal transplant recipients, one of whom was a retransplant, and a few patients without pretransplant specimens were excluded. Alloreactive clones were identified by sequencing pre-transplant mixed lymphocyte reaction products and comparing them with unstimulated pre-transplant donor and recipient T cells. Graft-versus-host and host-versus-graft alloreactive T cell clones were tracked in the graft, circulation and bone marrow after intestinal transplantation using bulk TCR-beta CDR3 sequencing. Points the paper makes about the study in general: Conclusions were limited by the relatively low number and heterogeneity of intestinal transplant patients. GvH clones were detected in recipient bone marrow, and some appeared earlier in ileal mucosa or blood, consistent with an intestinal mucosal origin. Early after transplant, peak levels of circulating GvH clones were associated with declines in HvG clones. In patients with donor T cell macrochimerism, the allografts had high GvH to HvG T cell clonal ratios.

On this clone itself: This clone's antigen is unknown. No much larger clone is present one base from it, and per-base qualities are unavailable.

Blood samples were collected up to 4 times in the first month after transplant and then at least monthly when available. Taken from cysteine to phenylalanine, the CDR3 has 15 residues. Only the CDR3 DNA stays, 45 bases, in frame from base 1. The CDR1 and CDR2 encoded by the germline V gene are SGHRS and YFSETQ. V is pared back by 0 bases and J by 3 bases, with 13 bases lying between the germline termini. Preparation of the library involved the immunoSEQ multiplex PCR assay. High-throughput TCR-beta CDR3 sequencing of genomic DNA from most patients was performed by Adaptive Biotechnologies. Per the authors' processing: TCR sequencing data for 18 patients were retrieved from Adaptive's ImmunoSEQ software; a few other patients were processed with MiXCR and VDJtools. CDR3 nucleotide sequences shared between donor and recipient were removed because the origin of such sequences could not be assigned. To count as alloreactive, a clone needed at least 2-fold expansion over unstimulated cells and a minimum CFSE-low frequency of 0.002% (template counts) or 0.001% (read counts). Clones detected in sequenced pre-transplant spleen, lymph node, or MLR CFSE-low populations of the donor or recipient were defined as mappable. The cumulative frequency of alloreactive clones was calculated as a percentage of all sequences, weighted by copy number. Drawn from immuneACCESS, this table holds only the in-frame rearrangements with V and J called that TCRdb kept. Clones are partly lost; checked studies trace under half to an unresolved V gene and leave the rest unexplained. V and J calls plus clone size are reproduced from that table; the DNA served to infer D and trimming. Within this sample are some 8,300 clones, with less than 95% of them counted one time only. In total, the top ten clones hold about 1.5% of the sample.

This TCR was recovered from a human patient who received an intestinal transplant, so some T cells may come from the graft donor. The material was PBMCs, obtained approximately 30 days after intestinal transplant. The chain couples TRBV5-1 to TRBJ2-7, and the D gene may be TRBD1, 5 bases matching. The sequence in DNA is TGCGCCAGCAGCTTGGACAGGCATACAAGCTACGAGCAGTACTTC. The translation is CASSLDRHTSYEQYF.